Included here is one TCR beta chain sequence, with context. Other DNA variants within this sample encode the same CDR3. The CDR3 length is 11 residues. Germline values: CDR1 SEHNR, CDR2 FQNEAQ (reference sequence). The V end lost 5 bases, the J end lost 2 bases, and 3 bases lay between the germline ends. These data originate in a study of blood T cell repertoires in COVID-19. Study information: Donors in the United States, Italy and Spain gave samples during acute or convalescent COVID-19. T cells, B-cell-depleted T cells, or PBMCs supplied cDNA or gDNA.

As originally analysed: Reference gene primer amplification gave estimated nucleated cell counts. Sequencing was performed with immunoSEQ multiplex PCR; in TCRdb, only in-frame clones are kept and a portion is missing. V and J calls and clone size follow that table, whereas D and trimming were derived from the DNA. This sample has 15,000 to 17,000 clones, with less than 80% found just once. The chain has TRBV7-9 and TRBJ2-5; D not resolved. The clonotype was recovered from a man aged 65 to 85 with active or convalescent COVID-19. Sequenced sample: peripheral blood. CDR3 in DNA: TGTGCCAGCAGCCCACAAGAGACCCAGTACTTC. Encoded protein: CASSPQETQYF.